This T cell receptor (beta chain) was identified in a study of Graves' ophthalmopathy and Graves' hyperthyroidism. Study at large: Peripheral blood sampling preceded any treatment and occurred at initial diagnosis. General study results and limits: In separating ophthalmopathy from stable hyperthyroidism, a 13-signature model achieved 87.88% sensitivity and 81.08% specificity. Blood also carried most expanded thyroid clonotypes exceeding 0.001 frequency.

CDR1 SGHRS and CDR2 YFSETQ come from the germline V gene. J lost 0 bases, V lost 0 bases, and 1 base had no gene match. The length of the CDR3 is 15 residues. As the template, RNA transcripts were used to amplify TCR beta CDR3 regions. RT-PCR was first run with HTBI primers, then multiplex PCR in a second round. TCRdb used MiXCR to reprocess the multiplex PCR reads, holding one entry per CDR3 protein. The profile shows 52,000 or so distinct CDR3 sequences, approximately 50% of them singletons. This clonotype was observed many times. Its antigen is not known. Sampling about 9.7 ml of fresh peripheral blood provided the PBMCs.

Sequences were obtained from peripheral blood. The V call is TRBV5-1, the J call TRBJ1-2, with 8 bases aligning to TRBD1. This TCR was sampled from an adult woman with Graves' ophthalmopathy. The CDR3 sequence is CASSLGGQANYGYTF. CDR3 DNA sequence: TGCGCCAGCAGCTTGGGGGGACAGGCTAACTATGGCTACACCTTC.